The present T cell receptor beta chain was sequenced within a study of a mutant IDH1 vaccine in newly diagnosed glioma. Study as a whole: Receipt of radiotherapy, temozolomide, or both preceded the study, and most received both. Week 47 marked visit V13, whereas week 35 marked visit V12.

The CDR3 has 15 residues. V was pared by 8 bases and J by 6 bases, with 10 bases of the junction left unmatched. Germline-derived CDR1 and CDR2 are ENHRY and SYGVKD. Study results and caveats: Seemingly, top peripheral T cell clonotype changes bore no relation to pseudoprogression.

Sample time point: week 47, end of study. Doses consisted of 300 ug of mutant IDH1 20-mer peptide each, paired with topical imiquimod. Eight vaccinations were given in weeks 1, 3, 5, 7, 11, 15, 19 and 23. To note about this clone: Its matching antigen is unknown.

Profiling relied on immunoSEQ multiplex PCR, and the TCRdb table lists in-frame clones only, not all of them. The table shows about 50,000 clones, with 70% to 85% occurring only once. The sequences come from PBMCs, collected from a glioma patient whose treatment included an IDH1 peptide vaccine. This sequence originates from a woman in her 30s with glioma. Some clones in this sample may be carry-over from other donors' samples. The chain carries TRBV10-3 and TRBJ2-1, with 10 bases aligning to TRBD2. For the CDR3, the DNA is TGTGCCATCGCATCCGGGACTAGCGTATTCAATGAGCAGTTCTTC. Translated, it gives CAIASGTSVFNEQFF.